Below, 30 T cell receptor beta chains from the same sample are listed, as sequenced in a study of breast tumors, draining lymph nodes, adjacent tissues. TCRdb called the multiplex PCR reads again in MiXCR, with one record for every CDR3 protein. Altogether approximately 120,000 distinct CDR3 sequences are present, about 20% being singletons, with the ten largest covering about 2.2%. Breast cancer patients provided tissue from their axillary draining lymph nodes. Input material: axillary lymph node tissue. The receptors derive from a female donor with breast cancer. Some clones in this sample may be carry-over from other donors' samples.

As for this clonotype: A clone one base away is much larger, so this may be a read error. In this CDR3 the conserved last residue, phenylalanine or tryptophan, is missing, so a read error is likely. The CDR3 DNA is TGTGCCACCAGTGTAGCTGGGGCCAACGTCCTGACTTCC. It codes for CATSVAGANVLTS. V usage is TRBV24-1 and J usage is TRBJ2-6; unclear D gene. The germline CDR1 and CDR2 sequences are KGHDR and SFDVKD. Trimming removed 5 bases at V and 2 bases at J, with 3 bases between. The CDR3 has 13 residues.

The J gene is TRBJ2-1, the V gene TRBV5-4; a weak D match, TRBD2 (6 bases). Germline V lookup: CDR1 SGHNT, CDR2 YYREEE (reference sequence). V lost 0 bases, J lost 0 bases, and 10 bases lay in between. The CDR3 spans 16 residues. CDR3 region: CASSLAGLRSYNEQFF. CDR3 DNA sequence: TGTGCCAGCAGCTTGGCCGGACTACGCTCCTACAATGAGCAGTTCTTC. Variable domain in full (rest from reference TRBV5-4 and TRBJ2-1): ETGVTQSPTHLIKTRGQQVTLRCSSQSGHNTVSWYQQALGQGPQFIFQYYREEENGRGNFPPRFSGLQFPNYSSELNVNALELDDSALYLCASSLAGLRSYNEQFFGPGTRLTVL.

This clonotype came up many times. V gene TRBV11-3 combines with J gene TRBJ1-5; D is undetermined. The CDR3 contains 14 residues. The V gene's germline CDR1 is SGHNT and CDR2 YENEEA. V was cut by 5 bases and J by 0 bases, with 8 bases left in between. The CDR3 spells CASSHKYSNQPQHF. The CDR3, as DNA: TGTGCCAGCAGCCACAAATATAGCAATCAGCCCCAGCATTTT.

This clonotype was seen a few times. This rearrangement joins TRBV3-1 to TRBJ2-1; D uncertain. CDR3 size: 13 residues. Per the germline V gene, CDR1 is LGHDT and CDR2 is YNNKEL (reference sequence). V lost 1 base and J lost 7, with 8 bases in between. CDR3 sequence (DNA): TGTGCCAGCAGCCAAGGAATATCGAATGAGCAGTTCTTC. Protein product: CASSQGISNEQFF.

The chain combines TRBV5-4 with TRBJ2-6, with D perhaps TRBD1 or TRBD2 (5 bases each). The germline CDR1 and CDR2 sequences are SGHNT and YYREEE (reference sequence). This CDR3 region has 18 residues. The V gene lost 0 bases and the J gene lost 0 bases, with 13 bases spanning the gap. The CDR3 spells CASSLVPGRSSGANVLTF. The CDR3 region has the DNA TGTGCCAGCAGCTTGGTCCCGGGACGGAGCTCTGGGGCCAACGTCCTGACTTTC. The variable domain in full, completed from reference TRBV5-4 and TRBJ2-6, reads ETGVTQSPTHLIKTRGQQVTLRCSSQSGHNTVSWYQQALGQGPQFIFQYYREEENGRGNFPPRFSGLQFPNYSSELNVNALELDDSALYLCASSLVPGRSSGANVLTFGAGSRLTVL.

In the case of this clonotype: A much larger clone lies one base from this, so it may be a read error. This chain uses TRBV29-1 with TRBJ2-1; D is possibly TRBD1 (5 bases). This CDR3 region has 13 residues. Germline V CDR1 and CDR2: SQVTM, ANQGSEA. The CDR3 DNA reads TGCAGACCCCCAGGGTCCTCCTACAATGAGCTGTTCTTC. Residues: CRPPGSSYNELFF.

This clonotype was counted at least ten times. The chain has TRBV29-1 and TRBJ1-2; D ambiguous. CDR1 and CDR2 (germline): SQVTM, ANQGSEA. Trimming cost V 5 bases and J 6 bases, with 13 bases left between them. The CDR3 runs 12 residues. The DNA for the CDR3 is TGCAGCGTTATCAATGAGCAGGATGGCTACACCTTC. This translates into CSVINEQDGYTF. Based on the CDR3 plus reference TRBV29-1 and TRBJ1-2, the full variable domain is SAVISQKPSRDICQRGTSLTIQCQVDSQVTMMFWYRQQPGQSLTLIATANQGSEATYESGFVIDKFPISRPNLTFSTLTVSNMSPEDSSIYLCSVINEQDGYTFGSGTRLTVV.

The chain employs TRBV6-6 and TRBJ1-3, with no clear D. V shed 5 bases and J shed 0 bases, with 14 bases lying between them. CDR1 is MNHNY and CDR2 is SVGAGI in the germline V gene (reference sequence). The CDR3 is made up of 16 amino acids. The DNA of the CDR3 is TGTGCCAGCAGTCAACAGAGAAAAAGCTCTGGAAACACCATATATTTT. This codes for CASSQQRKSSGNTIYF.

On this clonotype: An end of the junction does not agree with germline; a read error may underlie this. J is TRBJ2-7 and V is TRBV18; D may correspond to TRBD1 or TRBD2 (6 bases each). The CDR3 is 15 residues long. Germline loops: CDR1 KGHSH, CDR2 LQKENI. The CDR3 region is CASSRGGTPNYEQSF. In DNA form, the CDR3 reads TGTGCCAGCTCACGAGGAGGGACACCCAACTACGAGCAGTCCTTC.

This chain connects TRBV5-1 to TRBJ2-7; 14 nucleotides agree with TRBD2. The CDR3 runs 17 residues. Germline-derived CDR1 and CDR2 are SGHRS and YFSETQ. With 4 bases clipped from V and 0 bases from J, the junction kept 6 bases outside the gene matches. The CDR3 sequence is CASSPPGTSGSSYEQYF. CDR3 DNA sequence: TGCGCCAGCAGCCCGCCCGGGACTAGCGGGAGCTCCTACGAGCAGTACTTC.

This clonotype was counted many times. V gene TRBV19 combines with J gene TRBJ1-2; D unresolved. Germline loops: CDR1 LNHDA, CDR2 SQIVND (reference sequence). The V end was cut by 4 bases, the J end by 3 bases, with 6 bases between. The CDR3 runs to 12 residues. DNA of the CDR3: TGTGCCAGTAGTAGCAGATACTATGGCTACACCTTC. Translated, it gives CASSSRYYGYTF. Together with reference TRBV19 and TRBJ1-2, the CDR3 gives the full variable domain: DGGITQSPKYLFRKEGQNVTLSCEQNLNHDAMYWYRQDPGQGLRLIYYSQIVNDFQKGDIAEGYSVSREKKESFPLTVTSAQKNPTAFYLCASSSRYYGYTFGSGTRLTVV.

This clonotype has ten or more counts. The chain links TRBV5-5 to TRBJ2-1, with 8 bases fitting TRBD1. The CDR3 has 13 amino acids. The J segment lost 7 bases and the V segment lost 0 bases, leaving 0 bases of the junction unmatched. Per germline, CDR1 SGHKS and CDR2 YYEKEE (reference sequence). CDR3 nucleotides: TGTGCCAGCAGCTTGGACAGGGGGAATGAGCAGTTCTTC. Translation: CASSLDRGNEQFF.

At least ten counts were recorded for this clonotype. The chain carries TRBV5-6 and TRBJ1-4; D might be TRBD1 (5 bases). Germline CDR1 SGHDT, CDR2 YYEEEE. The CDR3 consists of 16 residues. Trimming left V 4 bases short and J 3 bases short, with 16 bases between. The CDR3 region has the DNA TGTGCCAGCAGCCCACAACCGACAGCTTCTAATGAAAAACTGTTTTTT. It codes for CASSPQPTASNEKLFF.

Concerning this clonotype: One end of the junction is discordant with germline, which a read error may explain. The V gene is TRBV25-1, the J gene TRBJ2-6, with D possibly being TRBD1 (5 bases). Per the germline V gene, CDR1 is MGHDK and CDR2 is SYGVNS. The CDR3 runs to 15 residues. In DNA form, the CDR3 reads TGTGCCAGCAGTGACAGCCAACCTGGGGCCAACGTCCTGGCTTTC. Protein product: CASSDSQPGANVLAF.

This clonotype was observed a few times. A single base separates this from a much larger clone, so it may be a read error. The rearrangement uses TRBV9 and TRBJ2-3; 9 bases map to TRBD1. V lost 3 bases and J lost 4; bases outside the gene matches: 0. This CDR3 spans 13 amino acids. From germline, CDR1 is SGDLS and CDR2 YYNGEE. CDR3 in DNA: TGTGCCAGCAGCGGGACAGGGGCAGATACGCAGTATTTT. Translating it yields CASSGTGADTQYF.

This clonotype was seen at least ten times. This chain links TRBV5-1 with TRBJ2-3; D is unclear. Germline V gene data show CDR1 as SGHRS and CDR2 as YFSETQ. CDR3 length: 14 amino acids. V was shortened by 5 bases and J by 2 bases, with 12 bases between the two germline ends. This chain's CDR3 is CASRMVALTDTQYF. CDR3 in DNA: TGCGCCAGCAGGATGGTGGCTCTCACAGATACGCAGTATTTT.

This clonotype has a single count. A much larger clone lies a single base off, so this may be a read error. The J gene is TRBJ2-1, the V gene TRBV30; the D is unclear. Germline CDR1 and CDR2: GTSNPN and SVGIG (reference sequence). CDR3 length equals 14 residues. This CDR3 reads CAWSPVGYYSEQFF. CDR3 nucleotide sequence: TGTGCCTGGTCGCCAGTCGGCTACTACAGTGAGCAGTTCTTC.

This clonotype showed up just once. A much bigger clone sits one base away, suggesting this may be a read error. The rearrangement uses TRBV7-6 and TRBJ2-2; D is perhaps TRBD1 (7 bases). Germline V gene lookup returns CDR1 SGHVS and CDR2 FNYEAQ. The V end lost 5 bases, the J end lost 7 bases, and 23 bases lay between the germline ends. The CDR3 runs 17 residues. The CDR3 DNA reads TGTGCCAGCAGCCACAGGGGAACTGCCGCCGGGAGCGGGGAGCTGTTTTTT. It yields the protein CASSHRGTAAGSGELFF.

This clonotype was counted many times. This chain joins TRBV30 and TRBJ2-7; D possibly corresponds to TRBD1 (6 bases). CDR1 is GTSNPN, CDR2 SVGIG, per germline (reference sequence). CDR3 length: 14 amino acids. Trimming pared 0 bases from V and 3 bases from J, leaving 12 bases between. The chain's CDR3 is CAWSVGGGLYEQYF. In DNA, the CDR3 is TGTGCCTGGAGTGTAGGTGGGGGCCTCTACGAGCAGTACTTC.

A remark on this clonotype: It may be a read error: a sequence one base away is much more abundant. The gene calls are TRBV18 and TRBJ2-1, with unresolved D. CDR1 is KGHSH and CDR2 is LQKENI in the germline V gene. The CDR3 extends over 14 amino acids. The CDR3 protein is CASSPDSTYNEQLF. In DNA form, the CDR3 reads TGTGCCAGCTCACCTGACTCGACCTACAATGAGCAGCTCTTC. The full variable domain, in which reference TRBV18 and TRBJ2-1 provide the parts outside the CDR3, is NAGVMQNPRHLVRRRGQEARLRCSPMKGHSHVYWYRQLPEEGLKFMVYLQKENIIDESGMPKERFSAEFPKEGPSILRIQQVVRGDSAAYFCASSPDSTYNEQLFGPGTRLTVL.

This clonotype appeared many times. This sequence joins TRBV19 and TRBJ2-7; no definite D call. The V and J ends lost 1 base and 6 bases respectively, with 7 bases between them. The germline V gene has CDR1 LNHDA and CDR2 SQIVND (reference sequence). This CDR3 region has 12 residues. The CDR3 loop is CASSIGSGEQYF. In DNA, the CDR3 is TGTGCCAGTAGTATAGGTTCCGGCGAGCAGTACTTC.

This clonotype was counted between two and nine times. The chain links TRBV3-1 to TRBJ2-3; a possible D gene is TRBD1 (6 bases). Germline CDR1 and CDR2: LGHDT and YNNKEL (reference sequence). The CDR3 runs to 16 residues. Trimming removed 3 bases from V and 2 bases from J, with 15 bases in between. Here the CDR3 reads CASSQDVGQITDTQYF. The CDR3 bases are TGTGCCAGCAGCCAGGACGTTGGACAGATCACAGATACGCAGTATTTT.

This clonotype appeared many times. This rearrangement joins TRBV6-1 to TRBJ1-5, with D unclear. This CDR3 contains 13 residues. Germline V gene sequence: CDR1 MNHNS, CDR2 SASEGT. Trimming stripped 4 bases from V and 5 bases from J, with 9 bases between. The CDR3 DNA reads TGTGCCAGCAGTGGTTTCCGGGATCAGCCCCAGCATTTT. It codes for CASSGFRDQPQHF.

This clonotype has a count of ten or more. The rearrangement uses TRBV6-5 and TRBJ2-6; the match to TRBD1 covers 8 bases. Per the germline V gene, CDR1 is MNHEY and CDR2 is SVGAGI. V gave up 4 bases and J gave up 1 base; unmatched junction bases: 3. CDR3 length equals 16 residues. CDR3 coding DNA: TGTGCCAGCAGTTTACAGGGGGGATCTGGGGCCAACGTCCTGACTTTC. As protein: CASSLQGGSGANVLTF.

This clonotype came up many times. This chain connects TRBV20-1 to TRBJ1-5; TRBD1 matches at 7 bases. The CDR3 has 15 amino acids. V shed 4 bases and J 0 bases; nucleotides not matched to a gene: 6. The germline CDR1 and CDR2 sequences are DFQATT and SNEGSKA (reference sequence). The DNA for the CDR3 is TGCAGTGCTACCACAGGGGCCAATAGCAATCAGCCCCAGCATTTT. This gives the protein CSATTGANSNQPQHF.

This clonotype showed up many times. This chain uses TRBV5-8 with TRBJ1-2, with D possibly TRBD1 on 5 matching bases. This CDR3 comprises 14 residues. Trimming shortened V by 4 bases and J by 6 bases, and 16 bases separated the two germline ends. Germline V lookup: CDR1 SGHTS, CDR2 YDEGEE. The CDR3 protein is CASSMSGARDGYTF. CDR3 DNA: TGTGCCAGCAGCATGAGCGGGGCCCGCGATGGCTACACCTTC.

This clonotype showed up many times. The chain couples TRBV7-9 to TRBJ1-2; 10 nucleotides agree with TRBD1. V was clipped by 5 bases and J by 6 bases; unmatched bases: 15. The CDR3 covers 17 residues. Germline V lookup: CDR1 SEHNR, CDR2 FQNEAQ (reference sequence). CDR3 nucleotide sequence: TGTGCCAGCAGCCCTGACCCCGCGGGACAGGGGATTGATGGCTACACCTTC. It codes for CASSPDPAGQGIDGYTF.

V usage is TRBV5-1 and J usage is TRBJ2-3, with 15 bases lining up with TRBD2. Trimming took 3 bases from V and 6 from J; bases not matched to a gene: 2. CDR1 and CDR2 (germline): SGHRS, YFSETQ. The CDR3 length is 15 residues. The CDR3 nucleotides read TGCGCCAGCAGCTCCGGGACTAGCGGGAGGGATACGCAGTATTTT. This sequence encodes CASSSGTSGRDTQYF.

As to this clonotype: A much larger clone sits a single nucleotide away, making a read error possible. The CDR3 sequence is CASSVDGGVQFF. CDR3 nucleotide sequence: TGTGCCAGCAGTGTGGATGGGGGGGTGCAGTTCTTC. V gene TRBV11-2 combines with J gene TRBJ2-1; 7 bases match TRBD2. CDR3 length: 12 amino acids. J was trimmed by 12 bases and V by 6 bases; bases with no gene match: 8. Germline V gene data show CDR1 as SGHAT and CDR2 as FQNNGV.

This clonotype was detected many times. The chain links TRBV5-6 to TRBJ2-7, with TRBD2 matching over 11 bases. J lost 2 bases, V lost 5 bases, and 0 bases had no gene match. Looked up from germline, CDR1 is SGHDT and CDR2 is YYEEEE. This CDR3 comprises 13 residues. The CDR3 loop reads CASRLAGAYEQYF. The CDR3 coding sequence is TGTGCCAGCAGACTAGCGGGGGCCTACGAGCAGTACTTC. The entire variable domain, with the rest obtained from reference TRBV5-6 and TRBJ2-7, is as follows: DAGVTQSPTHLIKTRGQQVTLRCSPKSGHDTVSWYQQALGQGPQFIFQYYEEEERQRGNFPDRFSGHQFPNYSSELNVNALLLGDSALYLCASRLAGAYEQYFGPGTRLTVT.